This T cell receptor (beta chain) was captured by sequencing in a study of CD8 T cells in ankylosing spondylitis. Notes on the study in general: Ankylosing spondylitis blood appeared to be characterized by a TCR beta motif of eight or nine highly homologous variants. Relatively rare in peripheral blood, disease-linked clones were also CD8+. Significantly higher representation of disease-linked clones was reported for matched ankylosing spondylitis synovial fluid.

V was trimmed by 0 bases and J by 4 bases, leaving 2 bases between them. CDR1 and CDR2 from the germline V gene are SGHVS and FQNEAQ. The CDR3 is 12 amino acids. Ten or more counts support this clonotype. Its antigen is undetermined. TCRdb re-derived calls from the 5' RACE reads in MiXCR, one entry per CDR3 protein. The data show around 250,000 distinct CDR3 sequences, with about 20% seen just once and over 25% held by the top ten. The sequencing sample was made of blood, either unsorted or a sorted T cell fraction (not recorded which). This chain links TRBV7-8 with TRBJ2-3; D call uncertain. The TCR comes from a male donor with ankylosing spondylitis or in good health (not recorded which). This CDR3 is CASSLAPDTQYF. The CDR3 nucleotides are TGTGCCAGCAGCTTAGCTCCAGATACGCAGTATTTT. Filled out from reference TRBV7-8 and TRBJ2-3, the complete variable domain reads GAGVSQSPRYKVAKRGQDVALRCDPISGHVSLFWYQQALGQGPEFLTYFQNEAQLDKSGLPSDRFFAERPEGSVSTLKIQRTQQEDSAVYLCASSLAPDTQYFGPGTRLTVL.